One sample yielded the 15 T cell receptor beta chains listed below, sequenced in a study of brain T cells in children with intractable seizures. As for time point: blood from clinic visit 5 months post-surgery; TSC patient then seizure free. Assay used: immunoSEQ multiplex PCR; TCRdb lists only in-frame clones, some missing. The repertoire holds 340,000 or so clones, with 93% as singletons. The sample consisted of peripheral blood, taken 4 to 5 months after surgery. These TCRs come from a boy in the first two years of life with tuberous sclerosis and intractable seizures.

The chain carries TRBV9 and TRBJ2-1; tentatively, D is TRBD2 (5 bases). The CDR3 runs 16 residues. Germline values: CDR1 SGDLS, CDR2 YYNGEE. Between the trimmed V and J ends, which lost 0 bases and 2 bases, there was a span of 12 bases. This chain's CDR3 is CASSVVRRAAYNEQFF. CDR3 sequence (DNA): TGTGCCAGCAGCGTAGTCAGGCGGGCTGCCTACAATGAGCAGTTCTTC. The whole variable domain, filled in from reference TRBV9 and TRBJ2-1, reads DSGVTQTPKHLITATGQRVTLRCSPRSGDLSVYWYQQSLDQGLQFLIQYYNGEERAKGNILERFSAQQFPDLHSELNLSSLELGDSALYFCASSVVRRAAYNEQFFGPGTRLTVL.

This sequence joins TRBV19 and TRBJ2-7; TRBD2 agrees at 8 bases. Per the germline V gene, CDR1 is LNHDA and CDR2 is SQIVND (reference sequence). The CDR3 extends over 14 amino acids. V gave up 3 bases and J gave up 6 bases; unmatched junction bases: 7. CDR3 coding DNA: TGTGCCAGTAGTATCCTCGGGAGGGCCCCCGAGCAGTACTTC. This gives the protein CASSILGRAPEQYF.

A word on this clone: This sample also contains other DNA sequences that code for the same CDR3. The genes are TRBV7-3 and TRBJ2-2, with D uncertain. CDR1 SGHTA and CDR2 FQGTGA come from the germline V gene. The germline V and J ends were trimmed by 5 bases and 0 bases, with 1 base remaining between them. This CDR3 region has 12 residues. CDR3 sequence: CASSPNTGELFF. Written as DNA, the CDR3 is TGTGCCAGCAGCCCGAACACCGGGGAGCTGTTTTTT.

The V and J genes are TRBV9 and TRBJ2-7, with D possibly TRBD1 on 5 matching bases. The V and J ends lost 0 bases and 4 bases respectively, with 20 bases between them. CDR3 length: 17 amino acids. Germline V lookup: CDR1 SGDLS, CDR2 YYNGEE. The CDR3 nucleotides are TGTGCCAGCAGCGTAGGCCCTCAGGGCCTGAAGAGTTACGAGCAGTACTTC. Amino acids: CASSVGPQGLKSYEQYF.

The rearrangement joins TRBV7-3 to TRBJ1-1; D is unresolved. Germline V gene data show CDR1 as SGHTA and CDR2 as FQGTGA. The CDR3 is made up of 13 amino acids. Trimming took off 4 bases at V and 4 bases at J, with 10 bases between the two ends. The CDR3 spells CASSSRPGTEAFF. The CDR3 bases are TGTGCCAGCAGCTCCCGGCCAGGCACTGAAGCTTTCTTT.

The chain has TRBV21-1 and TRBJ1-4. TRBV21-1 is termed a pseudogene. The CDR3 sequence is 16 residues long. The CDR3 loop is CASGLNVGDTNEKLFF. CDR3 DNA sequence: TGTGCCAGCGGGTTGAACGTCGGGGACACTAATGAAAAACTGTTTTTT.

The CDR3 protein is CASSEGYQETQYF. DNA for the CDR3: TGTGCCAGCAGTGAGGGATACCAAGAGACCCAGTACTTC. This chain uses TRBV25-1 with TRBJ2-5; unclear D gene. Per the germline V gene, CDR1 is MGHDK and CDR2 is SYGVNS. The CDR3 covers 13 residues. The V gene lost 3 bases and the J gene lost 0 bases, with 5 bases spanning the gap.

The gene calls are TRBV21-1 and TRBJ2-2; the D segment call TRBD1 is taken from the table without a DNA check. TRBV21-1 is a listed pseudogene. The length of the CDR3 is 17 residues. In DNA, the CDR3 is TGTGCCAGCAGCAAAGATCGCAGGGGGCGAAACACCGGGGAGCTGTTTTTT. It encodes CASSKDRRGRNTGELFF.

The chain has TRBV4-1 and TRBJ2-1; D not resolved. This CDR3 has 15 amino acids. Trimming stripped 3 bases from V and 3 bases from J, with 12 bases between. Per the germline V gene, CDR1 is MGHRA and CDR2 is YSYEKL. CDR3: CASSQRRLRYNEQFF. CDR3 DNA: TGCGCCAGCAGCCAGAGACGACTGCGCTACAATGAGCAGTTCTTC.

J is TRBJ1-1 and V is TRBV21-1; the DNA was not compared with TRBD1, the D call given in the table. TRBV21-1 is recorded as a pseudogene. The CDR3 contains 14 residues. The CDR3 DNA follows: TGTGCCAGCAGCAAAGCGAAGAAACAGGGTCGGACTTTCTTT. Amino acid sequence: CASSKAKKQGRTFF.

The rearrangement uses TRBV19 and TRBJ2-3; 9 bases map to TRBD1. Germline-derived CDR1 and CDR2 are LNHDA and SQIVND (reference sequence). The length of the CDR3 is 15 residues. Trimming took 5 bases from V and 4 from J; bases not matched to a gene: 7. CDR3 sequence: CASSHPGQGADTQYF. The CDR3 DNA follows: TGTGCCAGTAGTCACCCGGGACAGGGAGCAGATACGCAGTATTTT.

The chain uses TRBV29-1 and TRBJ1-5; the D gene is possibly TRBD1 (6 bases). Germline lookup yields CDR1 SQVTM and CDR2 ANQGSEA. CDR3 length: 15 amino acids. The ends were cut back, 6 bases at V and 6 bases at J, with 21 bases in the middle. The CDR3: CSVRDRGQYGQPQHF. The CDR3 DNA is TGCAGCGTCAGAGATCGCGGACAGTACGGTCAGCCCCAGCATTTT.

The chain uses TRBV7-2 and TRBJ2-7; possible D gene TRBD1, 6 bases. From germline, CDR1 is SGHTA and CDR2 FQGNSA. The CDR3 loop spans 16 amino acids. Between the trimmed V and J ends, which lost 2 bases and 2 bases, there was a span of 16 bases. CDR3 in amino acids: CASSLSVTGGTYEQYF. The CDR3, as DNA: TGTGCCAGCAGCTTATCGGTGACAGGAGGTACCTACGAGCAGTACTTC.

With respect to this clone: Within the sample, other DNA sequences also encode this same CDR3. The chain combines TRBV27 with TRBJ2-1; D may be TRBD1 (6 bases). The CDR3 runs to 12 residues. Trimming pared 6 bases from V and 7 bases from J, leaving 10 bases between. Looked up from germline, CDR1 is MNHEY and CDR2 is SMNVEV (reference sequence). The CDR3 coding sequence is TGTGCCAGCAGCCTAACAGGGAATGAGCAGTTCTTC. Protein sequence: CASSLTGNEQFF.

This chain links TRBV3-1 (or the pseudogene TRBV3-2) with TRBJ2-7, with TRBD2 as a possible D gene (7 bases). V was cut by 0 bases and J by 2 bases, with 20 bases left in between. Per the germline V gene, CDR1 is LGHDT and CDR2 is YNNKEL (reference sequence). This CDR3 region has 18 residues. CDR3 loop: CASSQERGGLLPTYEQYF. DNA for the CDR3: TGTGCCAGCAGCCAAGAGAGGGGGGGACTGTTACCGACCTACGAGCAGTACTTC.